This T cell receptor (beta chain) derives from a study of blood T cells in healthy people across ages. Trimming left V 2 bases short and J 1 base short, with 11 bases between. The length of the CDR3 is 16 residues. The germline gives CDR1 MDHEN, CDR2 SYDVKM. A sample-barcoded 5' primer and a J-beta primer mix were used in a second PCR of about 6 to 11 cycles. Via MiXCR, TCRdb re-called the 5' RACE reads, giving one row per CDR3 protein. Found here are about 780,000 distinct CDR3 sequences, around a quarter of them singletons; the top ten hold 3%. The same data also contributed to another study, on T cells of mothers and their children. From that report: cDNA synthesis used all extracted RNA, approximately 1.6 ug per 15 ul. Overlap measured in related mother-child pairs was slightly, non-significantly higher than in unrelated pairs.

The TCR originated in a boy aged 5-17 years in good health. Material for sequencing was blood. This chain connects TRBV28 to TRBJ1-4, with a weak D call TRBD1 (5 bases). The CDR3 is CASSLPTGLTNEKLFF. CDR3 nucleotides: TGTGCCAGCAGTTTACCTACAGGCCTAACTAATGAAAAACTGTTTTTT.